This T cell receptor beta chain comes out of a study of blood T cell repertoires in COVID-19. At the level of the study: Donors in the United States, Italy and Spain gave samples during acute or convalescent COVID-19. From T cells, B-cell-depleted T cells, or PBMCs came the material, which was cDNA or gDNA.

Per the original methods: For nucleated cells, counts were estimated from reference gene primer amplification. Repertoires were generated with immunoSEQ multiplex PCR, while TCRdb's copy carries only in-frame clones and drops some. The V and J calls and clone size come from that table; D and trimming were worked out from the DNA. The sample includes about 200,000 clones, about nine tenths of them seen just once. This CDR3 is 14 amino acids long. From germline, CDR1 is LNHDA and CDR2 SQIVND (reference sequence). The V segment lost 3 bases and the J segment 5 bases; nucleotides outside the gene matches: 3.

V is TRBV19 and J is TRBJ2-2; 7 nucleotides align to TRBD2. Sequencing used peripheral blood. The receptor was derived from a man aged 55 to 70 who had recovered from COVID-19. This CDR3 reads CASSIRGVTGELFF. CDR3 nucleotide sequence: TGTGCCAGTAGTATTCGGGGGGTGACCGGGGAGCTGTTTTTT.